This T cell receptor beta chain is from a study of T cells in Graves' hyperthyroidism and ophthalmopathy. Study-wide results and caveats: Most thyroid clonotypes expanded above 0.001 appeared in blood too. In the analysis, a 13 V-J model separated ophthalmopathy from stable hyperthyroidism.

The CDR3 contains 14 residues. The trim removed 5 bases at V and 6 bases at J, leaving 7 bases unmatched. CDR1 PRHDT and CDR2 FYEKMQ come from the germline V gene (reference sequence). This clonotype was seen many times. What it recognizes is unknown. The source of the PBMCs was 8 to 10 ml of fresh peripheral blood. TCR beta CDR3 region amplification was performed from RNA transcripts. TCR CDR3 underwent first-round RT-PCR with the HTBI primer set. MiXCR, applied by TCRdb to the multiplex PCR reads, yields one record per CDR3 protein. Found here are 700,000 or so distinct CDR3 sequences, roughly 17% of them singletons; the top ten hold around 7.7%.

The sequenced material came from blood. The chain combines TRBV13 with TRBJ2-7, with 10 positions matching TRBD2. The receptor was derived from a man aged 18 to 29 with Graves' hyperthyroidism. The CDR3 DNA sequence: TGTGCCAGCAGCGGAGCGGGGGGGGGAGGCGAGCAGTACTTC. Translation: CASSGAGGGGEQYF.